This T cell receptor (beta chain) was sequenced for a study of control samples from healthy donors and cancer patients. Repertoires were generated with immunoSEQ multiplex PCR, while TCRdb's copy carries only in-frame clones and drops some. The listing records fewer than 250,000 clones. This CDR3 is built from 14 residues. The J segment lost 6 bases and the V segment lost 4 bases, leaving 6 bases of the junction unmatched. Germline lookup yields CDR1 LNHDA and CDR2 SQIVND (reference sequence). The V and J genes are TRBV19 and TRBJ2-3, with 8 nucleotides matching TRBD1. This clonotype was sampled from a woman younger than 45 in good health. The sequenced sample was blood. The CDR3: CASSTRQGTDTQYF. The DNA for the CDR3 is TGTGCCAGTAGTACACGACAGGGGACGGATACGCAGTATTTT.